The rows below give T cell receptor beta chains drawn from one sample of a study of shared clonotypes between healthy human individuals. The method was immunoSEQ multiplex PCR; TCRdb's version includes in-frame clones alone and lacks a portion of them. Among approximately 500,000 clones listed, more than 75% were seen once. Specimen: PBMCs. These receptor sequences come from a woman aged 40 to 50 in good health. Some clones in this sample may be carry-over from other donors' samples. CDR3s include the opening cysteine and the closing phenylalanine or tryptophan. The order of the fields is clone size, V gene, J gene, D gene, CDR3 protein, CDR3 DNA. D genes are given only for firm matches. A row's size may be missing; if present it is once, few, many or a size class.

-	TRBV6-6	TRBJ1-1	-	CASRTDSNTEAFF	TGTGCCAGCAGGACAGATTCCAACACTGAAGCTTTCTTT
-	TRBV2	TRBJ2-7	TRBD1	CASTTGTGEAYEQYF	TGTGCCAGCACCACTGGGACAGGGGAGGCCTACGAGCAGTACTTC
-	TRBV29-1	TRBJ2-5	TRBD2	CSVEGRDYLGETQYF	TGCAGCGTTGAGGGCCGGGACTACCTAGGGGAGACCCAGTACTTC
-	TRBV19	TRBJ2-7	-	CASRPGQQGNEQYF	TGTGCCAGTAGACCGGGACAACAGGGAAACGAGCAGTACTTC
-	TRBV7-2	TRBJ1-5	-	CASSLGGFNQPQHF	TGTGCCAGCAGCTTAGGGGGGTTTAATCAGCCCCAGCATTTT
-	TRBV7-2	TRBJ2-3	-	CASSLGGRADTQYF	TGTGCCAGCAGCTTAGGGGGCCGGGCAGATACGCAGTATTTT
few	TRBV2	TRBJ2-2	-	CASSADFDTGELFF	TGTGCCAGCTCCGCGGACTTCGACACCGGGGAGCTGTTTTTT
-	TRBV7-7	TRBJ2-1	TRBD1	CASSYGTGGERLFF	TGTGCCAGCAGCTACGGGACAGGGGGCGAAAGGCTGTTCTTC
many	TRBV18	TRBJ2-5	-	CASSGGQETQYF	TGTGCCAGCTCAGGGGGGCAAGAGACCCAGTACTTC
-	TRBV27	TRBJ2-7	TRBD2	CASAPYGGGLADEQYF	TGTGCCAGCGCCCCATACGGGGGGGGACTAGCGGACGAGCAGTACTTC
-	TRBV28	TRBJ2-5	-	CASSLVYQETQYF	TGTGCCAGCAGTTTAGTCTACCAAGAGACCCAGTACTTC
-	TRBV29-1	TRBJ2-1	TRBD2	CSACLGGFTEQFF	TGCAGCGCCTGCCTCGGGGGGTTTACTGAGCAGTTCTTC
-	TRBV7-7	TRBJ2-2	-	CASSPENTGELFF	TGTGCTAGCAGCCCTGAGAACACCGGGGAGCTGTTTTTT
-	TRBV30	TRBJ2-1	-	CAWRDRGRENGEQFF	TGTGCCTGGAGGGACCGGGGGCGGGAGAACGGTGAGCAGTTCTTC
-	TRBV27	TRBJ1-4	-	CASSFATNEKLFF	TGTGCCAGCAGTTTTGCAACTAATGAAAAACTGTTTTTT
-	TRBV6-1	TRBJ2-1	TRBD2	CATRTSGAPWGKQFF	TGTGCCACCAGGACTAGCGGAGCCCCTTGGGGAAAGCAGTTCTTC
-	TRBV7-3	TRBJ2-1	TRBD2	CASSSILAGGIDEQFF	TGTGCCAGCAGCTCAATACTAGCGGGAGGGATCGATGAGCAGTTCTTC
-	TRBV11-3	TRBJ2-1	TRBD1	CASSSRDSHNEQFF	TGTGCCAGCAGCTCCCGGGACAGTCACAATGAGCAGTTCTTC
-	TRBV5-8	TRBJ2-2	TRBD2	CASNPLLAGDSGELFF	TGTGCCAGCAACCCCCTGCTAGCGGGAGACAGCGGGGAGCTGTTTTTT
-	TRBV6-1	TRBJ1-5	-	CASSEGSDQPQHF	TGTGCCAGCAGTGAGGGTTCCGATCAGCCCCAGCATTTT
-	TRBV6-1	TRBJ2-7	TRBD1	CASSESGGEFYEQYF	TGTGCCAGCAGTGAGTCAGGGGGCGAATTCTACGAGCAGTACTTC
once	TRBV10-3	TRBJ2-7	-	CAISEGQGYEQYF	TGTGCCATCAGTGAGGGCCAGGGTTACGAGCAGTACTTC
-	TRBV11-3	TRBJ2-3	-	CASSLDLVADTQYF	TGTGCCAGCAGCTTAGATCTGGTAGCGGATACGCAGTATTTT
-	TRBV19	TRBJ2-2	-	CASSIRIRGSTNTGELFF	TGTGCCAGTAGTATAAGGATCCGAGGCTCTACGAACACCGGGGAGCTGTTTTTT